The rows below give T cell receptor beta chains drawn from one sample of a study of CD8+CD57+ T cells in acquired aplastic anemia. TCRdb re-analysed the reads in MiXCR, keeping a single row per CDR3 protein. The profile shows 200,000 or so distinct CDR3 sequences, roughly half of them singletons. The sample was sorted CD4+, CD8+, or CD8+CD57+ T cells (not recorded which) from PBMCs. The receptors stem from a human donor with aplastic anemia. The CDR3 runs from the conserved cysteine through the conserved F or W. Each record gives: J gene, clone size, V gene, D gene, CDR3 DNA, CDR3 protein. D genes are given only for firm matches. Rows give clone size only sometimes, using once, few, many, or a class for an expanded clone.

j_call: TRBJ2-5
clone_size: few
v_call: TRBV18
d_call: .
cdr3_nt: TGTGCCAGCTCACCAACGACCAAGGAGACCCAGTACTTC
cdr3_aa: CASSPTTKETQYF

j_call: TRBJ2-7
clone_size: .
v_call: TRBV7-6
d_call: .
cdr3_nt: TGTGCCAGCAGCTTAGCCGGGGGCTCCGCCTACGAGCAGTACTTC
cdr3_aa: CASSLAGGSAYEQYF

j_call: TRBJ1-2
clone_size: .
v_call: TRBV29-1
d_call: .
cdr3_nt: TGCAGCGTTGAGGACGTCAGAGTTTGGGTCTTCTATGGCTACACCTTC
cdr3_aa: CSVEDVRVWVFYGYTF

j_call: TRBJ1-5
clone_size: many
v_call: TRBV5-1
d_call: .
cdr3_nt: TGCGCCAGCAGCTTGGGAGCCGATCAGCCCCAGCATTTT
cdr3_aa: CASSLGADQPQHF

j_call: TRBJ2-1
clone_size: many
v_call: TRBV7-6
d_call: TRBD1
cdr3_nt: TGTGCCAGCAGCTTAGCCGCCCAGACAGGGCTCAATGAGCAGTTCTTC
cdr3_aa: CASSLAAQTGLNEQFF

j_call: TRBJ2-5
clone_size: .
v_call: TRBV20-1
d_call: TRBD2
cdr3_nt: TGCAGTGCGAACGGACTAGCGGGGCGAGAGACCCAGTACTTC
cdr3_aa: CSANGLAGRETQYF

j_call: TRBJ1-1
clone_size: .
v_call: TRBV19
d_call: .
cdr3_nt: TGTGCCAGTAGTACCGCACCCTGGGAAGCTTTCTTT
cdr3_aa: CASSTAPWEAFF

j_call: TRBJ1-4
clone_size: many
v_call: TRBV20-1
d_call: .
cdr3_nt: TGCAGTGCTAGAGCCGGGACCCTTGCAACTAATGAAAAACTGTTTTTT
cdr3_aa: CSARAGTLATNEKLFF

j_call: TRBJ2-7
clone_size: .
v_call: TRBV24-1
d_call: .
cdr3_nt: TGTGCCACCAGCGGGGGAATCTCCTACGAGCAGTACTTC
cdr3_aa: CATSGGISYEQYF

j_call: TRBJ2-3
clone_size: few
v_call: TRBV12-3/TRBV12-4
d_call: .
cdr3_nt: TGTGCCAGCAGTTCCCCGCGGGCGGGACTCACAGATACGCAGTATTTT
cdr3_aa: CASSSPRAGLTDTQYF

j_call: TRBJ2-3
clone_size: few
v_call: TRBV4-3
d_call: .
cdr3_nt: TGCGCCAGCAGCCAAGAGCCCAATTCTATGCTTAATACGCAGTATTTT
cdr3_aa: CASSQEPNSMLNTQYF

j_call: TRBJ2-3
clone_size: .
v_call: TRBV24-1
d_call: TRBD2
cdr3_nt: TGTGCCACCAGCGATCCTAGCGGACCTAGCACAGATACGCAGTATTTT
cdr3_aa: CATSDPSGPSTDTQYF

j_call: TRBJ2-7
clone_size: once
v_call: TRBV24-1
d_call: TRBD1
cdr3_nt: TGTGCCACCAGTGATCCGGGACAGGGTTACTACGAGCAGTACTTC
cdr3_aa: CATSDPGQGYYEQYF

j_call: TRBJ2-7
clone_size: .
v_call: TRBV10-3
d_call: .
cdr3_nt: TGTGCCATCAGTGATATTTTGACTAGTACGACCCACGAGCAGTACTTC
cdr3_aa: CAISDILTSTTHEQYF

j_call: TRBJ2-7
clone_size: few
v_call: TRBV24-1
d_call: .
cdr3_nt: TGTGCCACCAGTGATTTGCAAGGGGGGGGCGGGCAGTACTTC
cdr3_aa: CATSDLQGGGGQYF

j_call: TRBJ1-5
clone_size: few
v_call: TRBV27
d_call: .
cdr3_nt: TGTGCCAGCAGTTTGGGGCAGGGTGGGCAGCCCCAGCATTTT
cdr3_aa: CASSLGQGGQPQHF

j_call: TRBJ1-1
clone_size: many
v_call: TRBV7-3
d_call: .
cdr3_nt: TGCGCCAGCAGCTTGACGGGTGAGACTGAAGCTTTCTTT
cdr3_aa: CASSLTGETEAFF

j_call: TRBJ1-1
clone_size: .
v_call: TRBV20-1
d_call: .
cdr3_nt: TGCAGTGCCCTAAGAAGGAACACTGAAGCTTTCTTT
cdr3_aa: CSALRRNTEAFF

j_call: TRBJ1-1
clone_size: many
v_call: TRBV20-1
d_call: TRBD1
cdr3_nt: TGCAGTGCTAACCGCGGGACAGCGAACACTGAAGCTTTCTTT
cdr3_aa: CSANRGTANTEAFF

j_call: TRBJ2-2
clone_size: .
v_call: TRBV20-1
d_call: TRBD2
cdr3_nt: TGCAGTGCTAGAGGGACTAGCGGGGGGGTGAACACCGGGGAGCTGTTTTTT
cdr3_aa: CSARGTSGGVNTGELFF

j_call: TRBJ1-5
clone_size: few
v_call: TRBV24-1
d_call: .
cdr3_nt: TGTGCCACCAGTGCGGCCAGCACTAGCAATCAGCCCCAGCATTTT
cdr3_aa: CATSAASTSNQPQHF

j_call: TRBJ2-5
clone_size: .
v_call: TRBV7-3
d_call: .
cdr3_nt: TGTGCCGGCAGCTCCTACCGCCAGACCCAGTACTTC
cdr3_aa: CAGSSYRQTQYF

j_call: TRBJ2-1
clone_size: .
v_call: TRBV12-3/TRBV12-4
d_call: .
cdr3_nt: TGTGCCAGCAGTAAACAGGGAAATGAGCAGTTCTTC
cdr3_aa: CASSKQGNEQFF

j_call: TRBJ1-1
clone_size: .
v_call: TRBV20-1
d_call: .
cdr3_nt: TGCAGTGCTTTACAGGGGAACACTGAAGCTTTCTTT
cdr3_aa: CSALQGNTEAFF

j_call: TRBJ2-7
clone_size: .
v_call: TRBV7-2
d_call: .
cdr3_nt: TGTGCCAGCAGCTTAGCTGTTGACGGGTACGAGCAGTACTTC
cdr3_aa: CASSLAVDGYEQYF

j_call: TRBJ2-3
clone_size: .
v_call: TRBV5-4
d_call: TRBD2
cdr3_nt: TGTGCCAGCAGCTTTCAGGCTAGCGGGTCCACAGATACGCAGTATTTT
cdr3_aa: CASSFQASGSTDTQYF

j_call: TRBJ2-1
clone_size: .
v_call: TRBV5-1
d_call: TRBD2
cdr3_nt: TGCGCCAGCAGGGTAGCGGGGGGAACCTCCTACAATGAGCAGTTCTTC
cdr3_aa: CASRVAGGTSYNEQFF